This entry describes one T cell receptor beta chain. Profiled with immunoSEQ multiplex PCR; TCRdb holds only in-frame clones, not every one. The sample lists roughly 180,000 clones, around 87% occurring once. This sample is drawn from a study of blood T cell repertoires in COVID-19. The CDR3 runs 16 residues. CDR1 and CDR2 (germline): MNHNS, SASEGT. V lost 2 bases and J lost 2, with 13 bases in between. Donors were grouped by their self-reported clinical history. The gene calls are TRBV6-1 and TRBJ2-1; D gene unclear. Sequencing was carried out using PBMCs or T cells enriched from blood (not recorded which). This clonotype originated in a woman in her 30s who had recovered from COVID-19. The CDR3 loop is CASSEYLGGAYNEQFF. The DNA for the CDR3 is TGTGCCAGCAGTGAATATCTTGGCGGAGCCTACAATGAGCAGTTCTTC.